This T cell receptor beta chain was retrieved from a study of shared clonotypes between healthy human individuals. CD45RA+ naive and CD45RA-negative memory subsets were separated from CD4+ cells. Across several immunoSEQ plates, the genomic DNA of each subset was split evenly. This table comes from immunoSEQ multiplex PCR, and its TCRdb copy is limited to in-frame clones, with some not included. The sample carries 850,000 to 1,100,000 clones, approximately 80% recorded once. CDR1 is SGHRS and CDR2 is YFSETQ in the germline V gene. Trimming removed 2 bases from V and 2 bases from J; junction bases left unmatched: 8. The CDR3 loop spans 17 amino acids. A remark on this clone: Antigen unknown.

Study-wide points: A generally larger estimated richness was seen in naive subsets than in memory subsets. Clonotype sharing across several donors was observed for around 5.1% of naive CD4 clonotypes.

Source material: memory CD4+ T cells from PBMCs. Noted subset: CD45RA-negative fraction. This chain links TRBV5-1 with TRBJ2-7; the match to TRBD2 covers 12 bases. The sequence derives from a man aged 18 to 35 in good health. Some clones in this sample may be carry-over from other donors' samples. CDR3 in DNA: TGCGCCAGCAGCTTCTCATCGACTAGCGGGAGTCCCTACGAGCAGTACTTC. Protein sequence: CASSFSSTSGSPYEQYF.